The entry that follows covers one T cell receptor (beta chain) sequence. The study recruited people aged about 18 to 90 years across approximately 25 US areas. How the authors handled the data: Using reference gene primer amplification, nucleated cell counts were estimated. Data came from immunoSEQ multiplex PCR; TCRdb stores just in-frame clones and leaves some out. The V and J calls and clone size were taken over from that table, and D and trimming were inferred from the DNA. The sample gives 200,000 to 250,000 clones, approximately 83% of which show up once; approximately 4.9% is in the top ten. The data belong to a study of blood T cell repertoires in COVID-19. The CDR3 sequence is 17 residues long. Germline V gene sequence: CDR1 LNHNV, CDR2 YYDKDF (reference sequence). The J segment lost 0 bases and the V segment lost 4 bases, leaving 5 bases of the junction unmatched.

The chain recombines TRBV15 with TRBJ2-6, with 8 nucleotides matching TRBD1. This receptor was obtained from a woman between 45 and 65 years old who had been exposed to COVID-19. Input material: PBMCs or T cells enriched from blood (not recorded which). This chain's CDR3 is CATSNGQGGSGANVLTF. CDR3 sequence (DNA): TGTGCCACCAGCAACGGACAGGGAGGCTCTGGGGCCAACGTCCTGACTTTC.